The 4 T cell receptor beta chains below all came from one sample that was sequenced in a study of vaccination and CD4 T cells after COVID-19. Treatment indicated: roughly nine-day PBMC culture with coronavirus spike peptide pools or control peptides (ViraFEST assay). Sequence data for DNA of cultured CD4+ T cells were generated by the Oncomine TCR Beta short-read assay. TCRdb independently ran MiXCR on the PCR reads; one entry per CDR3 protein. The sample has 4,000 to 4,500 distinct CDR3 sequences, 20% to 25% seen once. No antigen is known for these receptors. The sequencing input was CD4+ T cells from blood, cultured in vitro. These receptors were obtained from a human donor who had recovered from COVID-19.

This clonotype is medium-sized (0.01 to 0.1%). The J gene is TRBJ2-5, the V gene TRBV7-9; 9 positions match TRBD2. CDR1 SEHNR and CDR2 FQNEAQ come from the germline V gene (reference sequence). V shed 6 bases and J 5 bases; nucleotides not matched to a gene: 10. The CDR3 runs 15 residues. CDR3 nucleotides: TGTGCCAGCAGTCCAGGGGGACTAGCAGAGGAGACCCAGTACTTC. Its translation is CASSPGGLAEETQYF.

The chain recombines TRBV18 with TRBJ1-6; D gene unclear. Germline V CDR1 and CDR2: KGHSH, LQKENI. CDR3 length: 15 residues. V lost 1 base and J lost 7, with 11 bases in between. CDR3 sequence: CASSPQEGRNSPLHF. The CDR3 DNA sequence: TGTGCCAGCTCACCACAGGAGGGCCGCAATTCACCCCTCCACTTT.

This clonotype was found a few times. The chain uses TRBV4-1 and TRBJ2-7; 8 bases align to TRBD1. Per germline, CDR1 MGHRA and CDR2 YSYEKL. There are 15 residues in the CDR3. V lost 1 base and J lost 4; bases outside the gene matches: 6. Written as DNA, the CDR3 is TGCGCCAGCAGCCAAGGACAGGGGAGTGTGTACGAGCAGTACTTC. Its protein product is CASSQGQGSVYEQYF.

This clonotype was recorded a few times. The chain has TRBV10-3 and TRBJ1-1; D remains ambiguous. This CDR3 is built from 13 residues. Germline assignment: CDR1 ENHRY and CDR2 SYGVKD. The V end lost 2 bases, the J end lost 7 bases, and 11 bases lay between the germline ends. CDR3 in amino acids: CAISEPRTNEAFF. The CDR3 DNA reads as TGTGCCATCAGTGAGCCCAGAACCAATGAAGCTTTCTTT.